This T cell receptor beta chain derives from a study of T-cell reconstitution after alpha-beta-depleted transplantation in children. This clonotype was seen repeatedly, ten times or more. The TCRbeta library was prepared with unique molecular identifiers. In TCRdb, the PCR reads were re-called with MiXCR into one record per CDR3 protein. This sample has about 110,000 distinct CDR3 sequences, with approximately 10% found just once. The CDR3 has 16 residues. CDR1 and CDR2 from the germline V gene are SGHTA and FQGNSA. The V and J ends lost 1 base and 3 bases respectively, with 16 bases between them. The chain combines TRBV7-2 with TRBJ2-7, with D perhaps matching TRBD2 (6 bases). This clonotype was sampled from a human donor who donated a stem cell graft to a child with acute lymphoblastic leukemia. The sample consisted of PBMCs from the stem cell graft donor, taken from the stem cell graft. This CDR3 is CASSLGETGLRYEQYF. The DNA for the CDR3 is TGTGCCAGCAGCTTAGGAGAAACGGGACTCCGCTACGAGCAGTACTTC.